The rows below give T cell receptor beta chains drawn from one sample of a study of beta chain features in type 1 diabetes. Repertoires were generated with immunoSEQ multiplex PCR, while TCRdb's copy carries only in-frame clones and drops some. The table includes around 170,000 clones, roughly 9% detected once. Material: central memory CD4+ T cells from blood. The receptors stem from a woman aged 30 to 39 with type 1 diabetes. Each CDR3 is given with its conserved first and last residue. The order of the fields is CDR3 DNA, CDR3 protein, clone size, V gene, J gene, D gene. D genes are given only for firm matches. Clone size is not always given. Where it is, it says once, few, many or a class for expanded clones.

CDR3nt: TGTGCCAGCAGCTTGGGCCAGGGAACCTACAATGAGCAGTTCTTC; CDR3aa: CASSLGQGTYNEQFF; abundance: -; v_gene: TRBV11-2; j_gene: TRBJ2-1; d_gene: -
CDR3nt: TGTGCCAGCTCACCTCGGGAGCGAGAGACCCAGTACTTC; CDR3aa: CASSPRERETQYF; abundance: -; v_gene: TRBV18; j_gene: TRBJ2-5; d_gene: -
CDR3nt: TGCAGCGTTGGGCAGGGGCCGTCTAGCACAGATACGCAGTATTTT; CDR3aa: CSVGQGPSSTDTQYF; abundance: -; v_gene: TRBV29-1; j_gene: TRBJ2-3; d_gene: -
CDR3nt: TGTGCCAGCAGTTACGAGTCCTCCTACGAGCAGTACTTC; CDR3aa: CASSYESSYEQYF; abundance: -; v_gene: TRBV6-6; j_gene: TRBJ2-7; d_gene: -
CDR3nt: TGTGCCAGCAGCTGGACAGGGGGCACTGGCGGGGAGCTGTTTTTT; CDR3aa: CASSWTGGTGGELFF; abundance: -; v_gene: TRBV6-5; j_gene: TRBJ2-2; d_gene: TRBD1
CDR3nt: TGTGCCAGCAGCCTCTCGACTAGCGTTTTCTACAATGAGCAGTTCTTC; CDR3aa: CASSLSTSVFYNEQFF; abundance: few; v_gene: TRBV9; j_gene: TRBJ2-1; d_gene: TRBD2
CDR3nt: TGTGCCAGCAGGTCGGGACAGATAGCTTATGGCTACACCTTC; CDR3aa: CASRSGQIAYGYTF; abundance: few; v_gene: TRBV28; j_gene: TRBJ1-2; d_gene: TRBD1
CDR3nt: TGCGCCAGCAAGGTAATCCCCGGGAACGAGCAGTACTTC; CDR3aa: CASKVIPGNEQYF; abundance: few; v_gene: TRBV5-1; j_gene: TRBJ2-7; d_gene: -
CDR3nt: TGTGCCTGGAGTGTTGTGGGGGGTCAAATCAACTATGGCTACACCTTC; CDR3aa: CAWSVVGGQINYGYTF; abundance: -; v_gene: TRBV30; j_gene: TRBJ1-2; d_gene: -
CDR3nt: TGTGCCAGCATAACACAGGGGGCTTTCGGTGAGCAGTACTTC; CDR3aa: CASITQGAFGEQYF; abundance: few; v_gene: TRBV2; j_gene: TRBJ2-7; d_gene: TRBD1
CDR3nt: TGTGCCAGTAGTAGGGCATCGAGAGAGACCCAGTACTTC; CDR3aa: CASSRASRETQYF; abundance: few; v_gene: TRBV19; j_gene: TRBJ2-5; d_gene: -
CDR3nt: TGCGCCAGCAGCTCTACGGACAGGGAGAACAATGAGCAGTTCTTC; CDR3aa: CASSSTDRENNEQFF; abundance: -; v_gene: TRBV5-1; j_gene: TRBJ2-1; d_gene: TRBD1
CDR3nt: TGTGCCAGCAGCTTAGCGCTAAGTCTGTACACCTTC; CDR3aa: CASSLALSLYTF; abundance: -; v_gene: TRBV7-9; j_gene: TRBJ1-2; d_gene: -
CDR3nt: TGTGCCTGGAAAGATAAGGGACAGAGGGGCTGGAATGAGCAGTTCTTC; CDR3aa: CAWKDKGQRGWNEQFF; abundance: few; v_gene: TRBV30; j_gene: TRBJ2-1; d_gene: TRBD1
CDR3nt: TGTGCCAGCAGTTCCTTACGCCGACAGGGACCTCACACTGAAGCTTTCTTT; CDR3aa: CASSSLRRQGPHTEAFF; abundance: few; v_gene: TRBV27; j_gene: TRBJ1-1; d_gene: TRBD1
CDR3nt: TGTGCCAGCAGCGACGGACTAGCGGGAGGGAAAAGGGCCGGGGAGCAGTTCTTC; CDR3aa: CASSDGLAGGKRAGEQFF; abundance: -; v_gene: TRBV7-2; j_gene: TRBJ2-1; d_gene: TRBD2
CDR3nt: TGTGCCAGCACTACGGGAGGGGTTCCCTCCTACAATGAGCAGTTCTTC; CDR3aa: CASTTGGVPSYNEQFF; abundance: once; v_gene: TRBV28; j_gene: TRBJ2-1; d_gene: TRBD2
CDR3nt: TGTGCCAGCAGTTTAATTAGCGGAAACTCCTACAATGAGCAGTTCTTC; CDR3aa: CASSLISGNSYNEQFF; abundance: few; v_gene: TRBV28; j_gene: TRBJ2-1; d_gene: -
CDR3nt: TGCGCCAGCAGCCCCCCTGGACTAGCGGGAGCTCGGCAGTACTTC; CDR3aa: CASSPPGLAGARQYF; abundance: few; v_gene: TRBV5-1; j_gene: TRBJ2-7; d_gene: TRBD2
CDR3nt: TGCGCCAGCAGCCAAGGACAAATAGAGACCCAGTACTTC; CDR3aa: CASSQGQIETQYF; abundance: -; v_gene: TRBV4-1; j_gene: TRBJ2-5; d_gene: -
CDR3nt: TGTGCCAGCAGCGTAGGCACAGGGACCTACGAGCAGTACTTC; CDR3aa: CASSVGTGTYEQYF; abundance: few; v_gene: TRBV9; j_gene: TRBJ2-7; d_gene: -
CDR3nt: TGCGCCAGCAGCCAAGATATGCGGGATGCACGCATTCAGTACTTC; CDR3aa: CASSQDMRDARIQYF; abundance: -; v_gene: TRBV4-1; j_gene: TRBJ2-4; d_gene: -
CDR3nt: TGTGCCAGCAGTTACTCGGACGGGAGAGCTTTCTTT; CDR3aa: CASSYSDGRAFF; abundance: few; v_gene: TRBV6-5; j_gene: TRBJ1-1; d_gene: -
CDR3nt: TGTGCCAGCAGCACAGGGGGACAGGACGAAAAACTGTTTTTT; CDR3aa: CASSTGGQDEKLFF; abundance: -; v_gene: TRBV9; j_gene: TRBJ1-4; d_gene: TRBD1
CDR3nt: TGTGCCAGCAGCCAAGGCGGGGGGGACTTCAATGAGCAGTTCTTC; CDR3aa: CASSQGGGDFNEQFF; abundance: -; v_gene: TRBV4-1; j_gene: TRBJ2-1; d_gene: TRBD2
CDR3nt: TGTGCCAGCAGCCAAGTAGCGGAGATGCACAATGAGCAGTTCTTC; CDR3aa: CASSQVAEMHNEQFF; abundance: -; v_gene: TRBV4-2; j_gene: TRBJ2-1; d_gene: -
CDR3nt: TGTGCCAGCTCTCGGGCGGGCCGGCAAGATACGCAGTATTTT; CDR3aa: CASSRAGRQDTQYF; abundance: few; v_gene: TRBV6-5; j_gene: TRBJ2-3; d_gene: -
CDR3nt: TGTGCCAGCAGCCCCGGACAGGGGACTGAAGCTTTCTTT; CDR3aa: CASSPGQGTEAFF; abundance: -; v_gene: TRBV27; j_gene: TRBJ1-1; d_gene: TRBD1
CDR3nt: TGTGCCAGCAGCGTATTAGGGGGCGCGGACACCGGGGAGCTGTTTTTT; CDR3aa: CASSVLGGADTGELFF; abundance: few; v_gene: TRBV9; j_gene: TRBJ2-2; d_gene: TRBD1
CDR3nt: TGTGCCAGCAGTTCACAGGGAAATCAGCCCCAGCATTTT; CDR3aa: CASSSQGNQPQHF; abundance: few; v_gene: TRBV28; j_gene: TRBJ1-5; d_gene: -
CDR3nt: TGTGCCAGCTCACGCTCCCGGGACTATGAGCAGTTCTTC; CDR3aa: CASSRSRDYEQFF; abundance: few; v_gene: TRBV18; j_gene: TRBJ2-1; d_gene: -
CDR3nt: TGCGCCAGCAGCTCGGGACAGGTGGGGGCCTACGAGCAGTACTTC; CDR3aa: CASSSGQVGAYEQYF; abundance: -; v_gene: TRBV5-1; j_gene: TRBJ2-7; d_gene: TRBD1
CDR3nt: TGTGCCAGCTCACCCGGTCTAGCGGGACTAAACGAGCAGTACTTC; CDR3aa: CASSPGLAGLNEQYF; abundance: -; v_gene: TRBV18; j_gene: TRBJ2-7; d_gene: TRBD2
CDR3nt: TGTGCCAGCCAACGGCGGGATGGTGCAGATACGCAGTATTTT; CDR3aa: CASQRRDGADTQYF; abundance: -; v_gene: TRBV6-5; j_gene: TRBJ2-3; d_gene: -
CDR3nt: TGTGCCAGCAGCCACATAGTTGGGGGGTCGGACACCGGGGAGCTGTTTTTT; CDR3aa: CASSHIVGGSDTGELFF; abundance: -; v_gene: TRBV7-8; j_gene: TRBJ2-2; d_gene: -
CDR3nt: TGTGCCAGCAGCTTAGTGGGCGGAGGGAAAGCTTTCTTT; CDR3aa: CASSLVGGGKAFF; abundance: few; v_gene: TRBV7-9; j_gene: TRBJ1-1; d_gene: -
CDR3nt: TGCGCCAGCAGCTTGGGTCCTAGCGGGAAGGGTGAGCAGTTCTTC; CDR3aa: CASSLGPSGKGEQFF; abundance: -; v_gene: TRBV5-1; j_gene: TRBJ2-1; d_gene: TRBD2
CDR3nt: TGTGCCAGCAGCGTAGGGCAGGGGGCGGATAATCAGCCCCAGCATTTT; CDR3aa: CASSVGQGADNQPQHF; abundance: few; v_gene: TRBV9; j_gene: TRBJ1-5; d_gene: TRBD1
CDR3nt: TGCAGCGTTGAAGATCGGACGGGAACAGATACGCAGTATTTT; CDR3aa: CSVEDRTGTDTQYF; abundance: -; v_gene: TRBV29-1; j_gene: TRBJ2-3; d_gene: -
CDR3nt: TGCAGCGCTCCCCTAGCGGGAGGGCCAGATACGCAGTATTTT; CDR3aa: CSAPLAGGPDTQYF; abundance: -; v_gene: TRBV29-1; j_gene: TRBJ2-3; d_gene: TRBD2
CDR3nt: TGTGCCAGCAGCCCAAATAAGCGGGACAGGGGGTTGACCTACGAGCAGTACTTC; CDR3aa: CASSPNKRDRGLTYEQYF; abundance: few; v_gene: TRBV11-2; j_gene: TRBJ2-7; d_gene: TRBD1
CDR3nt: TGTGCCAGCAGGCAATTACAGGGGAAGTACGAGCAGTACTTC; CDR3aa: CASRQLQGKYEQYF; abundance: few; v_gene: TRBV6-6; j_gene: TRBJ2-7; d_gene: TRBD1
CDR3nt: TGCGCCAGCGCGGAGAGGACAGGGATATACAATGAGCAGTTCTTC; CDR3aa: CASAERTGIYNEQFF; abundance: few; v_gene: TRBV5-1; j_gene: TRBJ2-1; d_gene: TRBD1
CDR3nt: TGCAGCGTTGAACCAGCGGGAACAGATACGCAGTATTTT; CDR3aa: CSVEPAGTDTQYF; abundance: few; v_gene: TRBV29-1; j_gene: TRBJ2-3; d_gene: TRBD2
CDR3nt: TGTGCCAGCAGCTTAGGAGGGACTAGCAGGAATGAGCAGTTCTTC; CDR3aa: CASSLGGTSRNEQFF; abundance: -; v_gene: TRBV7-3; j_gene: TRBJ2-1; d_gene: TRBD2
CDR3nt: TGTGCCAGCAGCACTAGAATGTGGTCCTACAATGAGCAGTTCTTC; CDR3aa: CASSTRMWSYNEQFF; abundance: -; v_gene: TRBV11-1; j_gene: TRBJ2-1; d_gene: -
CDR3nt: TGTGCCAGCAGTGAAAGTTGGCAGGACACTGAAGCTTTCTTT; CDR3aa: CASSESWQDTEAFF; abundance: few; v_gene: TRBV6-1; j_gene: TRBJ1-1; d_gene: -
CDR3nt: TGTGCCAGCAGCTTGGGGGGAGCTTTGTCCGGGGAGCTGTTTTTT; CDR3aa: CASSLGGALSGELFF; abundance: few; v_gene: TRBV7-2; j_gene: TRBJ2-2; d_gene: -